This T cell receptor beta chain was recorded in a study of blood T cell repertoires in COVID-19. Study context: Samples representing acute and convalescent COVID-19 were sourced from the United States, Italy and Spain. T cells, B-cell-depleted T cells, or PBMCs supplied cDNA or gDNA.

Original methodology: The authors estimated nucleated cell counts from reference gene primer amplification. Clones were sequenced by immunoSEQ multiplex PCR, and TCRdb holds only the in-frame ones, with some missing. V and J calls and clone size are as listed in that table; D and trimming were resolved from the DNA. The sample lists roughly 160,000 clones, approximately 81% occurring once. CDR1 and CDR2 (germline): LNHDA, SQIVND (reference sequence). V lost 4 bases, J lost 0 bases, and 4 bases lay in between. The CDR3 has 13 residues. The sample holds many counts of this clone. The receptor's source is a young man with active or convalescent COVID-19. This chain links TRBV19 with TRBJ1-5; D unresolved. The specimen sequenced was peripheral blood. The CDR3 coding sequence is TGTGCCAGTAGTAAGAGTAGCAATCAGCCCCAGCATTTT. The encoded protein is CASSKSSNQPQHF.